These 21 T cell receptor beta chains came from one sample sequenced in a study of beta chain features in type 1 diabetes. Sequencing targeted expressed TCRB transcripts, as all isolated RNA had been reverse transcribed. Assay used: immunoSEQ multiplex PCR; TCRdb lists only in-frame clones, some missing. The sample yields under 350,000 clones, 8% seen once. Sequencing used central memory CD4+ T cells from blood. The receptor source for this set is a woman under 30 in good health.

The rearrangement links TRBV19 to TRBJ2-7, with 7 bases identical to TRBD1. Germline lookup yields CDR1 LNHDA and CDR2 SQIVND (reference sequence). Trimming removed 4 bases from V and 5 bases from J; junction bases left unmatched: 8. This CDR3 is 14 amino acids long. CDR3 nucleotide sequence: TGTGCCAGTAGTACCCGACAGGGCTGGAACGAGCAGTACTTC. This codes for CASSTRQGWNEQYF.

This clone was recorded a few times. The CDR3 coding sequence is TGTGCCAGCAGGTCCGGAAGCCTGTATGAAAAACTGTTTTTT. Its translation: CASRSGSLYEKLFF. The chain links TRBV4-2 to TRBJ1-4; D not resolved. Trimming left V 6 bases short and J 6 bases short, with 14 bases between. In germline, CDR1 is LGHNA, CDR2 YNFKEQ. This CDR3 spans 14 amino acids.

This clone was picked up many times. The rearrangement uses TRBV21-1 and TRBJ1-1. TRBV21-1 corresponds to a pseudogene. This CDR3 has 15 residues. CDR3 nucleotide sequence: TGTGCCAGCAGCGGGGTGGGAAGAATGAACACTGAAGCTTTCTTT. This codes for CASSGVGRMNTEAFF.

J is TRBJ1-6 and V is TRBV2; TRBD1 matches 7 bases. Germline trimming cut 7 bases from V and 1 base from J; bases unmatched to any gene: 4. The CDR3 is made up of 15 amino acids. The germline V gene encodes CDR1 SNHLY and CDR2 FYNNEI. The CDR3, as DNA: TGTGCCAGCAAGTCGACAGGGTCCTATAATTCACCCCTCCACTTT. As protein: CASKSTGSYNSPLHF.

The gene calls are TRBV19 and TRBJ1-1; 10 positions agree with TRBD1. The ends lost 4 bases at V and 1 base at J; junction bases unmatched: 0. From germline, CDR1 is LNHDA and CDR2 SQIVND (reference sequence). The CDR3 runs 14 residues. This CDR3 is CASSRDRGNTEAFF. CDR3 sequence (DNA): TGTGCCAGTAGTAGGGACAGGGGGAACACTGAAGCTTTCTTT.

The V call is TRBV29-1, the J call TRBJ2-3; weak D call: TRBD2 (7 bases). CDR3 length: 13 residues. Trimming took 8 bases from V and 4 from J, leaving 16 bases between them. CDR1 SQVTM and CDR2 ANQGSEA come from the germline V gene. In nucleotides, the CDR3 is TGCAGCATTAGGGGGGGAATTGCAGATACGCAGTATTTT. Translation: CSIRGGIADTQYF.

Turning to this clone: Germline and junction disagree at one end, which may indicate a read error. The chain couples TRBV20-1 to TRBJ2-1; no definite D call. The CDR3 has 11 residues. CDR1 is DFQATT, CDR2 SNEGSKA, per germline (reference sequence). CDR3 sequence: CSARDWGPNVF. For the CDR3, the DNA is TGCAGTGCTAGAGATTGGGGTCCCAATGTCTTC.

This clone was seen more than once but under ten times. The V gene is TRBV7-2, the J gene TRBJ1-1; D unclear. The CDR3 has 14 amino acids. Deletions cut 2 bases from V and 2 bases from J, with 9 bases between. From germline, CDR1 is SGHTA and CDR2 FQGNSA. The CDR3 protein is CASSLQAKNTEAFF. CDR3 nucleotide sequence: TGTGCCAGCAGCTTACAGGCCAAAAACACTGAAGCTTTCTTT.

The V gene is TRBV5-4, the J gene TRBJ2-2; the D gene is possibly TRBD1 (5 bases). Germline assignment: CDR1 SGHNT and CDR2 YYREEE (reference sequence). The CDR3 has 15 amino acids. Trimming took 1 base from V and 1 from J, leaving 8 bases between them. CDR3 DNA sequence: TGTGCCAGCAGCTTGTTTGACAGGAACACCGGGGAGCTGTTTTTT. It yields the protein CASSLFDRNTGELFF.

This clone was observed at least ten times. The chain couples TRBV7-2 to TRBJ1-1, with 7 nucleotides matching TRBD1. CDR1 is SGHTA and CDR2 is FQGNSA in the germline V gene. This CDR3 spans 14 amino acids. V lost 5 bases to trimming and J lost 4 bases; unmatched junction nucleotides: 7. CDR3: CASSQGQSRTEAFF. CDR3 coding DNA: TGTGCCAGCAGCCAGGGACAGTCTCGCACTGAAGCTTTCTTT. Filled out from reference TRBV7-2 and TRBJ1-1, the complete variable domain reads GAGVSQSPSNKVTEKGKDVELRCDPISGHTALYWYRQSLGQGLEFLIYFQGNSAPDKSGLPSDRFSAERTGGSVSTLTIQRTQQEDSAVYLCASSQGQSRTEAFFGQGTRLTVV.

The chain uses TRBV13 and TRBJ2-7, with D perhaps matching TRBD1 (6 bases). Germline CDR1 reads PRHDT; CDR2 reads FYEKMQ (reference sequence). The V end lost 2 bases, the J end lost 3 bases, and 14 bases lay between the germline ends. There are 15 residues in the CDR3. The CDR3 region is CASSLYGPGVYEQYF. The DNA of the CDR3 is TGTGCCAGCAGCTTATACGGTCCAGGGGTCTACGAGCAGTACTTC.

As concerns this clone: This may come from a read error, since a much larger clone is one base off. In DNA form, the CDR3 reads TGTGCCAGCAGCTTTCAGGGAGGAGAAGAGACCCAGTACTTC. This sequence encodes CASSFQGGEETQYF. This chain uses TRBV11-2 with TRBJ2-5; tentatively, D is TRBD2 (6 bases). The CDR3 sequence is 14 residues long. In germline, CDR1 is SGHAT, CDR2 FQNNGV. V shed 3 bases and J shed 3 bases, with 11 bases lying between them.

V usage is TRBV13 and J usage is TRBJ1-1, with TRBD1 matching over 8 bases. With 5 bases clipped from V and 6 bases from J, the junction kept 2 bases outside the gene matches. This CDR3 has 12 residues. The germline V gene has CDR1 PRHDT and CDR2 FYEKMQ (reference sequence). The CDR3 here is CASSEQGAEAFF. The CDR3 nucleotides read TGTGCCAGCAGCGAACAGGGGGCTGAAGCTTTCTTT. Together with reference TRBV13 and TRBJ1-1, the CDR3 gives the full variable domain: AAGVIQSPRHLIKEKRETATLKCYPIPRHDTVYWYQQGPGQDPQFLISFYEKMQSDKGSIPDRFSAQQFSDYHSELNMSSLELGDSALYFCASSEQGAEAFFGQGTRLTVV.

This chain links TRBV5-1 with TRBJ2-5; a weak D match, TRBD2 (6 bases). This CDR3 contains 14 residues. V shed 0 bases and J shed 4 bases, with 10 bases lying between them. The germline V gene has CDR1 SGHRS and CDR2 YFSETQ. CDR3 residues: CASSLALGGETQYF. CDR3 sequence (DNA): TGCGCCAGCAGCTTGGCTCTGGGGGGAGAGACCCAGTACTTC. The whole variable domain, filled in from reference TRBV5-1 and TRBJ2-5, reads KAGVTQTPRYLIKTRGQQVTLSCSPISGHRSVSWYQQTPGQGLQFLFEYFSETQRNKGNFPGRFSGRQFSNSRSEMNVSTLELGDSALYLCASSLALGGETQYFGPGTRLLVL.

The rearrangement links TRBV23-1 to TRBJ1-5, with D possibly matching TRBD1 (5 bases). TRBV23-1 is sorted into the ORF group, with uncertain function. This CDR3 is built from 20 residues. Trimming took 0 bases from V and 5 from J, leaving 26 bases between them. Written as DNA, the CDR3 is TGCGCCAGCAGTCAATCGGAAGGGCAGGGAAGGCCCATGAGCGATCAGCCCCAGCATTTT. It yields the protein CASSQSEGQGRPMSDQPQHF.

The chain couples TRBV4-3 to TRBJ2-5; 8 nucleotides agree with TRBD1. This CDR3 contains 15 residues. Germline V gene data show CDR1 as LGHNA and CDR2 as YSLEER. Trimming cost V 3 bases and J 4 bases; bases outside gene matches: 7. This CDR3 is CASSQVDRVSETQYF. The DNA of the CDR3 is TGCGCCAGCAGCCAGGTGGACAGGGTGTCAGAGACCCAGTACTTC.

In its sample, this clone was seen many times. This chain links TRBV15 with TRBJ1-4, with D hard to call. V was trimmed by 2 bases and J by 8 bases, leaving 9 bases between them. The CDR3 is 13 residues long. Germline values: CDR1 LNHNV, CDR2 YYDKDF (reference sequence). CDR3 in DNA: TGTGCCACCAGCAGATCCCCGACAGAAAAACTGTTTTTT. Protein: CATSRSPTEKLFF.

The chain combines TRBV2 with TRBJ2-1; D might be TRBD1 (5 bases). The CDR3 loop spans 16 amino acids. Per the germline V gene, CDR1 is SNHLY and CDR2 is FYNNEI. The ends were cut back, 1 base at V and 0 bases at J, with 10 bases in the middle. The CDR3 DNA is TGTGCCAGCAGTGAAGGGACACAAAGCTCCTACAATGAGCAGTTCTTC. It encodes CASSEGTQSSYNEQFF.

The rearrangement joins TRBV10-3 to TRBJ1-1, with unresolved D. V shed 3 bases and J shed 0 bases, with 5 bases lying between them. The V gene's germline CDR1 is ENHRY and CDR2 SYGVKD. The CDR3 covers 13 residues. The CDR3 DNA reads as TGTGCCATCAGTGACCAGGTGAACACTGAAGCTTTCTTT. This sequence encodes CAISDQVNTEAFF.

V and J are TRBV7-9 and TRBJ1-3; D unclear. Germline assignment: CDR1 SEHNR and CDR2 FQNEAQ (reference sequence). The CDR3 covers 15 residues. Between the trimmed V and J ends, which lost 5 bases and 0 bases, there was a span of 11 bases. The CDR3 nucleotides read TGTGCCAGCAGCCGCAGAGCCTCCTCTGGAAACACCATATATTTT. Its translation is CASSRRASSGNTIYF.

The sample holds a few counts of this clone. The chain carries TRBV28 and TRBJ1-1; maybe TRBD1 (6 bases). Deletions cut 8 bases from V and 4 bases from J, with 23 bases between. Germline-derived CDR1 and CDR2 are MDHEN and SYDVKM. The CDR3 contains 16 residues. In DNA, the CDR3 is TGTGCCAGCCTACCACGAGGGGGAAGGTTCGGCACTGAAGCTTTCTTT. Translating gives CASLPRGGRFGTEAFF.